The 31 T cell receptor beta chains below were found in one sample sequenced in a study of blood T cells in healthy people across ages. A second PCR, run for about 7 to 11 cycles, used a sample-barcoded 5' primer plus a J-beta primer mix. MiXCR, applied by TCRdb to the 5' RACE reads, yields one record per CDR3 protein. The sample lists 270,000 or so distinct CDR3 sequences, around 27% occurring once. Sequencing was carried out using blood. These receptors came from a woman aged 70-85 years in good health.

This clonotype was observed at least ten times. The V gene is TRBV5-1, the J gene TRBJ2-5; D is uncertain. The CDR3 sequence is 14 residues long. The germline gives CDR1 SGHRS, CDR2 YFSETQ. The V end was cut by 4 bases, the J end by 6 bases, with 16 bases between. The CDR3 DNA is TGCGCCAGCAGCATGCAAGACTCGGGCAAGACCCAGTACTTC. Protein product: CASSMQDSGKTQYF.

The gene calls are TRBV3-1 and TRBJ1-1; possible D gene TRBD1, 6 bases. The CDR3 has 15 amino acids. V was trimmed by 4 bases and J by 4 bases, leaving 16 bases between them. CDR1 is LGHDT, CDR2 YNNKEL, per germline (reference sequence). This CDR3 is CASSLRGGRGTEAFF. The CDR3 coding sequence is TGTGCCAGCAGCCTCCGGGGGGGGCGCGGCACTGAAGCTTTCTTT.

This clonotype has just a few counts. The CDR3 sequence: CSARVRQGPEAFF. In DNA form, the CDR3 reads TGCAGTGCTAGAGTCCGACAGGGACCAGAAGCTTTCTTT. The rearrangement uses TRBV20-1 and TRBJ1-1; TRBD1 agrees at 7 bases. CDR3 length equals 13 residues. CDR1 and CDR2 (germline): DFQATT, SNEGSKA (reference sequence). V shed 1 base, J shed 8 bases, and the junction held 7 bases outside the gene matches.

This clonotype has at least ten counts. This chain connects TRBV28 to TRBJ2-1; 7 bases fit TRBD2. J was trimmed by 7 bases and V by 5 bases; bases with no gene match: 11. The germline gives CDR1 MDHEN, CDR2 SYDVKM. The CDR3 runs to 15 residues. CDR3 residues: CASSTLAGSRNEQFF. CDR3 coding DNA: TGTGCCAGCAGTACTTTAGCGGGTAGTCGAAATGAGCAGTTCTTC.

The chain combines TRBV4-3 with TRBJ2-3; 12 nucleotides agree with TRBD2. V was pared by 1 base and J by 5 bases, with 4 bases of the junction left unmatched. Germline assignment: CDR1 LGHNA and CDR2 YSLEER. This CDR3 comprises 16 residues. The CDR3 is CASSQGTSGVGDTQYF. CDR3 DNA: TGCGCCAGCAGCCAAGGGACTAGCGGGGTGGGAGATACGCAGTATTTT.

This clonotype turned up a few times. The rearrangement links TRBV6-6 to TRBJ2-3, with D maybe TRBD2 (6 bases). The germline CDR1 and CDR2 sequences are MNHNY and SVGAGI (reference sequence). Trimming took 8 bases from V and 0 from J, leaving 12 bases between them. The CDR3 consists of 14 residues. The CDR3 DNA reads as TGTGCCAGCTCGAGCGGGTCTAGCACAGATACGCAGTATTTT. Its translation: CASSSGSSTDTQYF.

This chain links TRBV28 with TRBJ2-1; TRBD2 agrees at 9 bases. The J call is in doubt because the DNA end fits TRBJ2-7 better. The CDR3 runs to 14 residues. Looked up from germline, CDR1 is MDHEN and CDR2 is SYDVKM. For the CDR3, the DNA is TGTGCCAGCAGCGGATCGACTAGCGGCTACGAGCAGTACTTC. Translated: CASSGSTSGYEQYF.

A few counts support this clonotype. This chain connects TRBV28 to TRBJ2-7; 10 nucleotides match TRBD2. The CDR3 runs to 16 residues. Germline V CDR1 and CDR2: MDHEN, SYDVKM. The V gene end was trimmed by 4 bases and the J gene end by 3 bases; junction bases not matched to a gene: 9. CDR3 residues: CASSSRTSGAFYEQYF. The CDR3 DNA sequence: TGTGCCAGCAGTTCCAGGACTAGCGGAGCTTTCTACGAGCAGTACTTC.

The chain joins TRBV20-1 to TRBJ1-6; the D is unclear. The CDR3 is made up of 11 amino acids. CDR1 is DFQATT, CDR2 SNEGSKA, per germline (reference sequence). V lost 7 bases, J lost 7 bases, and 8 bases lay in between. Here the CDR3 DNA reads TGCAGTGTACTGTCGAATTCACCCCTCCACTTT. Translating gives CSVLSNSPLHF.

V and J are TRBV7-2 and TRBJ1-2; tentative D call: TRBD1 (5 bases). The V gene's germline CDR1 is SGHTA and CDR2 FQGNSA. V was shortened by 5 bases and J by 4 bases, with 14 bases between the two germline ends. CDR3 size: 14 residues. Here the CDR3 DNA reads TGTGCCAGCAGCCGGCAGGGTGGGCCCTATGGCTACACCTTC. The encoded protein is CASSRQGGPYGYTF.

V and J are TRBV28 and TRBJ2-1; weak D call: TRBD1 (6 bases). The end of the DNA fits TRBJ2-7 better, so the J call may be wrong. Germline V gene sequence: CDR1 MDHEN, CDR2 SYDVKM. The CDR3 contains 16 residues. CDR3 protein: CASRPPTGIHSYEQYF. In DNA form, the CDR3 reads TGTGCCAGCAGACCGCCCACAGGGATCCACTCCTACGAGCAGTACTTC.

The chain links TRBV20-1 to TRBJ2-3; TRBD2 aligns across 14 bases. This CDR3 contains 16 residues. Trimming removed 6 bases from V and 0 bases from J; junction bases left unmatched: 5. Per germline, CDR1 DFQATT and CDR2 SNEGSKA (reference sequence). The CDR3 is CSAKRTSGGSTDTQYF. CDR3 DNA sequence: TGCAGTGCGAAAAGGACTAGCGGGGGGAGCACAGATACGCAGTATTTT.

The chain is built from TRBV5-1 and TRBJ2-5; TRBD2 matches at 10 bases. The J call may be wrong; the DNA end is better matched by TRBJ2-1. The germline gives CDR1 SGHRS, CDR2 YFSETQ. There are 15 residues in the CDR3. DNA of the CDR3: TGCGCCAGCAGCTCTACTAGCGGGACTGTCAATGAGCAGTTCTTC. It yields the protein CASSSTSGTVNEQFF.

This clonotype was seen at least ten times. CDR3 protein: CASSQEGSGYNEQFF. The CDR3 DNA sequence: TGCGCCAGCAGCCAAGAAGGTAGCGGTTACAATGAGCAGTTCTTC. The rearrangement uses TRBV4-3 and TRBJ2-1; D possibly corresponds to TRBD2 (6 bases). V lost 0 bases and J lost 4, with 10 bases in between. Germline CDR1 and CDR2: LGHNA and YSLEER. CDR3 size: 15 residues.

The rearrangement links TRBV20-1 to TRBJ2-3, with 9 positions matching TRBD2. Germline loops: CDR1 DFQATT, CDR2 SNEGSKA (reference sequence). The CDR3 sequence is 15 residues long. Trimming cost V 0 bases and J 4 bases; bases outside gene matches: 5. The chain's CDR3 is CSARDPGTSPDTQYF. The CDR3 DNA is TGCAGTGCTAGAGATCCCGGGACTAGCCCAGATACGCAGTATTTT.

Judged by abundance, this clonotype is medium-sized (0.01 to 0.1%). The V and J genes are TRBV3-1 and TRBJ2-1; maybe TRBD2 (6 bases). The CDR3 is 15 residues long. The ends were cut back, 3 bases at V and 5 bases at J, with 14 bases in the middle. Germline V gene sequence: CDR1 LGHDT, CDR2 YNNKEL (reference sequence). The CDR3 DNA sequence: TGTGCCAGCAGCCAGTTTGCGGGATCAAACAATGAGCAGTTCTTC. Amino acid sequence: CASSQFAGSNNEQFF.

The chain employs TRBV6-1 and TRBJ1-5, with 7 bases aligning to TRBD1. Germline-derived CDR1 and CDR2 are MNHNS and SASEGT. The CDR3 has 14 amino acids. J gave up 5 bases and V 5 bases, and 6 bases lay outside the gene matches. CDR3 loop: CASSRTGRDQPQHF. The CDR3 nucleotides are TGTGCCAGCAGTAGGACAGGCCGGGATCAGCCCCAGCATTTT.

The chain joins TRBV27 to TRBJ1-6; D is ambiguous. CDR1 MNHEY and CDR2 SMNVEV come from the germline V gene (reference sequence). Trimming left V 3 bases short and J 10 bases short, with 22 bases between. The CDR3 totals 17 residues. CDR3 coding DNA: TGTGCCAGCAGTTTCAGTATCTTTTCCCCGACCTGGTCACCCCTCCACTTT. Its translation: CASSFSIFSPTWSPLHF.

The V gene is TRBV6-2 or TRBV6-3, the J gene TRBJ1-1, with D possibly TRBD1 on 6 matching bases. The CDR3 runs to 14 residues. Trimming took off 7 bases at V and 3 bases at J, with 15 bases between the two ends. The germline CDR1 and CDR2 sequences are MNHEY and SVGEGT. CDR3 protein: CASKPNRDDTEAFF. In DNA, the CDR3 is TGTGCCAGCAAGCCGAACAGGGACGACACTGAAGCTTTCTTT.

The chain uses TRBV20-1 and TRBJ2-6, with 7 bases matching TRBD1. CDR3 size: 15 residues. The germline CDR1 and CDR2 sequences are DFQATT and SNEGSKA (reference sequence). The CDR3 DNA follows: TGCAGCGCACGGACAGGAAGCTCTGGGGCCAACGTCCTGACTTTC. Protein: CSARTGSSGANVLTF.

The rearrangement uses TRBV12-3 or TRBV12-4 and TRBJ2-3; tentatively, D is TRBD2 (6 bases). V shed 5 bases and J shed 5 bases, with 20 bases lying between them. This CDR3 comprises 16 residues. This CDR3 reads CASSPQQVGGKDTQYF. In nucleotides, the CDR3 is TGTGCCAGCAGTCCGCAACAAGTGGGCGGGAAAGATACGCAGTATTTT.

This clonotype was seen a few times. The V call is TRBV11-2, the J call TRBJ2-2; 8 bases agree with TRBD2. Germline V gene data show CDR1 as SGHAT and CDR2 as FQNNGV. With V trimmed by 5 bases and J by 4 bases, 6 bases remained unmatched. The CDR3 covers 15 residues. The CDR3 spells CASSPAGEPTGELFF. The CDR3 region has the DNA TGTGCCAGCAGCCCAGCGGGAGAGCCCACCGGGGAGCTGTTTTTT.

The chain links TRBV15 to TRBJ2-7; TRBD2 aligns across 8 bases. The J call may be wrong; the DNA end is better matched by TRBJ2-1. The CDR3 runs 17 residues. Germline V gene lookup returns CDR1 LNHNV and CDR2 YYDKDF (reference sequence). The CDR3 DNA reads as TGTGCCACCAGCAGGGGAGCATCGGGAGGGCCTTACAATGAGCAGTTCTTC. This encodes CATSRGASGGPYNEQFF.

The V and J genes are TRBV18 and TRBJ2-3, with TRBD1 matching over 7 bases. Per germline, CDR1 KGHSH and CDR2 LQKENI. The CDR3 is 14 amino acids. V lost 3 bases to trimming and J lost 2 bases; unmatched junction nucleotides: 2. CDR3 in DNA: TGTGCCAGCTCACCGGACAGGCACACAGATACGCAGTATTTT. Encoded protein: CASSPDRHTDTQYF.

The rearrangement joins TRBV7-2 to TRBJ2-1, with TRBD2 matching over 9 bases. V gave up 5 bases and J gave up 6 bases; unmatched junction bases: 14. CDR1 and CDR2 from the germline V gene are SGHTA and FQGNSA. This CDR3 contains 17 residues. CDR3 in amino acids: CASSQDPPGLAGNEQFF. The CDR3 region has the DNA TGTGCCAGCAGCCAAGATCCCCCGGGACTAGCAGGCAATGAGCAGTTCTTC.

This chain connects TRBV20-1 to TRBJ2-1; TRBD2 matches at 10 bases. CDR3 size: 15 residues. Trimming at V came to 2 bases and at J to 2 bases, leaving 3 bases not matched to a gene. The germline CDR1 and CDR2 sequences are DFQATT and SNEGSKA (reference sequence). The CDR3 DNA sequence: TGCAGTGCTAGATCAACTAGCGGGACCTACAATGAGCAGTTCTTC. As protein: CSARSTSGTYNEQFF.

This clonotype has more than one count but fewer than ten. This chain's CDR3 is CASGGPLRLFF. The DNA for the CDR3 is TGTGCCAGCGGGGGACCGCTGAGACTGTTTTTT. The V call is TRBV27, the J call TRBJ1-4; D is perhaps TRBD1 (5 bases). Trimming removed 8 bases at V and 13 bases at J, with 14 bases between. Germline CDR1 is MNHEY and CDR2 is SMNVEV (reference sequence). The CDR3 is made up of 11 amino acids.

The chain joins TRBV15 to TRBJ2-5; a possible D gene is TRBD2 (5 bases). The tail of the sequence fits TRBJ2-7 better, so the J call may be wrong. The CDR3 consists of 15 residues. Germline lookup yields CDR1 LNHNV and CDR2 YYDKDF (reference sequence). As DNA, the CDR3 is TGTGCCACCAGCAGAGATTTCGGCGGGTCCTACGAGCAGTACTTC. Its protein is CATSRDFGGSYEQYF.

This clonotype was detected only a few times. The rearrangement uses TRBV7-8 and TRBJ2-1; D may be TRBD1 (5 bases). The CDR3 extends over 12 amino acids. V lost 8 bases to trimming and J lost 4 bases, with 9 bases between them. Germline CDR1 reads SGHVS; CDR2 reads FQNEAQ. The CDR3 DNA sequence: TGTGCCAGCGAACAGGAGTACAATGAGCAGTTCTTC. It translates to CASEQEYNEQFF.

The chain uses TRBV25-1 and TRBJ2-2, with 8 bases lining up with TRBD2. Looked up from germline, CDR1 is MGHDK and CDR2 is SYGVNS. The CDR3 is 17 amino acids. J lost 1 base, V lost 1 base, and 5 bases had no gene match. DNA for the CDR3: TGTGCCAGCAGTGAATGGGGGCTAGCGGGGAACACCGGGGAGCTGTTTTTT. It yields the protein CASSEWGLAGNTGELFF.

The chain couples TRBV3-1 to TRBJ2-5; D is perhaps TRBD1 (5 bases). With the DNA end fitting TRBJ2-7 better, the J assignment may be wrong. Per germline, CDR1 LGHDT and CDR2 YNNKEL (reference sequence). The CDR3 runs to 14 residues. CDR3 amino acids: CASSHWGESYEQYF. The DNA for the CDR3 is TGTGCCAGCAGCCACTGGGGCGAGTCCTACGAGCAGTACTTC.